This paragraph reports one T cell receptor (beta chain). This entry is derived from a study of blood T cell repertoires in COVID-19. Whole-study context: T cells, B-cell-depleted T cells, or PBMCs supplied cDNA or gDNA.

Clones were read by immunoSEQ multiplex PCR, and TCRdb kept only the in-frame ones, dropping some. Of about 160,000 clones listed, around 88% are singletons. Germline CDR1 reads SGHVS; CDR2 reads FQNEAQ. The CDR3 extends over 16 amino acids. Trimming at V came to 0 bases and at J to 4 bases, leaving 4 bases not matched to a gene. The rearrangement links TRBV7-8 to TRBJ1-1, with TRBD1 identical over 11 bases. The receptor was derived from a woman aged 50 to 65 in a cohort exposed to, infected with or recovered from COVID-19 (not recorded which). The sample taken for sequencing was PBMCs or T cells enriched from blood (not recorded which). In DNA form, the CDR3 reads TGTGCCAGCAGCTTAGCGATAGGGACAGGGGGCACTGAAGCTTTCTTT. Its protein is CASSLAIGTGGTEAFF.